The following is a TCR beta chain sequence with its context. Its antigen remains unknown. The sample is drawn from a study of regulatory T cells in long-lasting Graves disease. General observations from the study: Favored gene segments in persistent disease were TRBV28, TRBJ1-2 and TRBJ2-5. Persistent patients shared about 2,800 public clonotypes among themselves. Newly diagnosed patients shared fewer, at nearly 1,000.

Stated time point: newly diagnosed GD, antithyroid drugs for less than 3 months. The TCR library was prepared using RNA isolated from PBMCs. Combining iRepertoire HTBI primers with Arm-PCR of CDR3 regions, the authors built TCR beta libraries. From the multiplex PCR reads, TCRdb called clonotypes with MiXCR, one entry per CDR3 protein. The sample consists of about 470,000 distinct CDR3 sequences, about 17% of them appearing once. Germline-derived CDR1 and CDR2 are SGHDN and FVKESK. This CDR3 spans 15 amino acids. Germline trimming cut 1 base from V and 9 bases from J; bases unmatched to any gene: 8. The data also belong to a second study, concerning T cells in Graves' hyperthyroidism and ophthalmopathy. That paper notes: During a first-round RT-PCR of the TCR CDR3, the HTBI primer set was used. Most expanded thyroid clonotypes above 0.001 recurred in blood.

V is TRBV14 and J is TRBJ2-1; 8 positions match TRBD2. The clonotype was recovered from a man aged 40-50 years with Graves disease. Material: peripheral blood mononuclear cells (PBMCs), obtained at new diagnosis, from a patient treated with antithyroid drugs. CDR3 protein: CASSQVLGRAGEQFF. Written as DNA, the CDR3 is TGTGCCAGCAGCCAAGTACTCGGGAGGGCCGGTGAGCAGTTCTTC.